Shown below are 12 T cell receptor beta chains from a single sample sequenced in a study of blood T cell repertoires in COVID-19. Clones were sequenced by immunoSEQ multiplex PCR, and TCRdb holds only the in-frame ones, with some missing. Here the sample spans some 37,000 clones, around 87% being singletons. Sequencing used peripheral blood. Receptor source: a man in his fifties in a cohort sampled during active COVID-19.

The chain is built from TRBV1 and TRBJ2-7; the table's TRBD2 call for D was not verified on the DNA. TRBV1 is marked as a pseudogene. The CDR3 is 10 amino acids. The CDR3 is CTSISSEQYV. The CDR3 nucleotides are TGCACCAGTATTAGTAGCGAGCAGTACGTC.

The chain combines TRBV3-1 (or the pseudogene TRBV3-2) with TRBJ2-3, with TRBD2 matching 7 bases. The CDR3 totals 16 residues. V dropped 0 bases and J dropped 3; count of bases not matched to a gene: 6. Germline loops: CDR1 LGHDT, CDR2 YNNKEL (reference sequence). The CDR3 loop reads CASSQDGGGRTDTQYF. The CDR3 DNA reads TGTGCCAGCAGCCAAGATGGGGGGGGGAGAACAGATACGCAGTATTTT.

The V call is TRBV29-1, the J call TRBJ2-7; 9 positions agree with TRBD1. Germline V gene sequence: CDR1 SQVTM, CDR2 ANQGSEA. The CDR3 is made up of 13 amino acids. J gave up 2 bases and V 3 bases, and 2 bases lay outside the gene matches. CDR3 bases: TGCAGCGTTGAGGGGACAGGGACCTACGAGCAGTACTTC. Encoded protein: CSVEGTGTYEQYF.

This chain uses TRBV7-6 with TRBJ2-1, with D uncertain. This CDR3 has 13 residues. Germline V CDR1 and CDR2: SGHVS, FNYEAQ. V was pared by 1 base and J by 6 bases, with 7 bases between. CDR3 DNA: TGTGCCAGCAGCTTAGGTGGGCCCAATGAGCAGTTCTTC. This codes for CASSLGGPNEQFF. Filled out from reference TRBV7-6 and TRBJ2-1, the complete variable domain reads GAGVSQSPRYKVTKRGQDVALRCDPISGHVSLYWYRQALGQGPEFLTYFNYEAQQDKSGLPNDRFSAERPEGSISTLTIQRTEQRDSAMYRCASSLGGPNEQFFGPGTRLTVL.

This clone appeared a single time. The V gene is TRBV5-1, the J gene TRBJ2-7; 8 nucleotides line up with TRBD2. V lost 1 base to trimming and J lost 6 bases; unmatched junction nucleotides: 9. Germline CDR1 is SGHRS and CDR2 is YFSETQ. The CDR3 is made up of 15 amino acids. CDR3 region: CASSLSGRSGGEQYV. The CDR3 nucleotides read TGCGCCAGCAGCTTGAGCGGGAGATCCGGGGGCGAGCAGTACGTC.

The chain couples TRBV9 to TRBJ2-1; TRBD1 matches at 7 bases. The germline gives CDR1 SGDLS, CDR2 YYNGEE. This CDR3 has 15 amino acids. V lost 3 bases to trimming and J lost 2 bases; unmatched junction nucleotides: 5. CDR3: CASSASGTAYNEQFF. CDR3 DNA: TGTGCCAGCAGCGCCTCCGGGACAGCCTACAATGAGCAGTTCTTC.

This chain joins TRBV5-1 and TRBJ2-7, with D perhaps matching TRBD2 (6 bases). The CDR3 is 13 residues long. Germline-derived CDR1 and CDR2 are SGHRS and YFSETQ. V shed 4 bases and J shed 1 base, with 9 bases lying between them. CDR3 DNA sequence: TGCGCCAGCAGCGGGGGGAATTCCTACGAGCAGTACTTC. Amino acid sequence: CASSGGNSYEQYF.

This chain links TRBV7-8 with TRBJ2-3; 11 bases are a match to TRBD2. Germline CDR1 reads SGHVS; CDR2 reads FQNEAQ. There are 15 residues in the CDR3. V lost 6 bases to trimming and J lost 4 bases; unmatched junction nucleotides: 6. CDR3 residues: CASRYTSGGADTQYF. The CDR3 DNA follows: TGTGCCAGCAGATATACTAGCGGGGGAGCAGATACGCAGTATTTT.

This chain links TRBV5-5 with TRBJ2-1; 9 nucleotides agree with TRBD1. V lost 4 bases to trimming and J lost 6 bases; unmatched junction nucleotides: 5. Germline loops: CDR1 SGHKS, CDR2 YYEKEE (reference sequence). This CDR3 is built from 14 residues. CDR3 bases: TGTGCCAGCAGCCTAGGGACAGGGATCAATGAGCAGTTCTTC. Translated, it gives CASSLGTGINEQFF.

The chain links TRBV2 to TRBJ2-2, with 10 bases that match TRBD1. This CDR3 is built from 13 residues. Germline V lookup: CDR1 SNHLY, CDR2 FYNNEI. V lost 10 bases, J lost 5 bases, and 4 bases stayed unmatched. As DNA, the CDR3 is TGTGCCACTAGGACAGGGGGAACCGGGGAGCTGTTTTTT. This sequence encodes CATRTGGTGELFF.

This rearrangement joins TRBV5-4 to TRBJ1-1; D is ambiguous. The V gene lost 1 base and the J gene lost 3 bases, with 7 bases spanning the gap. Germline-derived CDR1 and CDR2 are SGHNT and YYREEE (reference sequence). This CDR3 has 13 residues. The CDR3 loop reads CASSLSSDTEAFF. In DNA form, the CDR3 reads TGTGCCAGCAGCTTGTCGTCGGACACTGAAGCTTTCTTT.

The rearrangement joins TRBV27 to TRBJ2-1, with D possibly matching TRBD2 (6 bases). V was cut by 6 bases and J by 3 bases, with 12 bases left in between. Germline V gene lookup returns CDR1 MNHEY and CDR2 SMNVEV (reference sequence). The CDR3 loop spans 14 amino acids. For the CDR3, the DNA is TGTGCCAGCAGAGCCTTCGGGAGCTACAATGAGCAGTTCTTC. Amino acid sequence: CASRAFGSYNEQFF.